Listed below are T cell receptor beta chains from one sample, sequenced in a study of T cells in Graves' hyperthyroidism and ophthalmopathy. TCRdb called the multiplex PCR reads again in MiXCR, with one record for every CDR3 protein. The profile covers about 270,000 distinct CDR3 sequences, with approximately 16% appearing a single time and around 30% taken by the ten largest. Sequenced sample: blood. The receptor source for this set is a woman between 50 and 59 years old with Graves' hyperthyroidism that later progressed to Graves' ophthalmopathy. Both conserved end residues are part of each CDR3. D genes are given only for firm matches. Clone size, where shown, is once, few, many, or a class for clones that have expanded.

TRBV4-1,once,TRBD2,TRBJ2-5,TGCGCCAGCAGCCAAGGCTTGTTGGCGGGAGCCTGGGGGACCCAGTACTTC,CASSQGLLAGAWGTQYF
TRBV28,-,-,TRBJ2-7,TGTGCCAGCAGTTTCCAAACCGCCAGTACCCCCTACGAGCAGTACTTC,CASSFQTASTPYEQYF
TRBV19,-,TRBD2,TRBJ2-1,TGTGCCAGTAGTTTTAGCGGGAGGGGGAATGAGCAGTTCTTC,CASSFSGRGNEQFF
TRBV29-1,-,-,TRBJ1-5,TGCAGCGTTACACAGGGCCTCGGGCCCCAGCATTTT,CSVTQGLGPQHF
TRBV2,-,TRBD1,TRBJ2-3,TGTGCCAGCAGTGCAGGGGGACAGCGCACAGATACGCAGTATTTT,CASSAGGQRTDTQYF
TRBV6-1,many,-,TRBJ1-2,TGTGCCAGCTCGACAGCCGGGGGTAATGGCTACACCTTC,CASSTAGGNGYTF
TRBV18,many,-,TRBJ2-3,TGTGCCAGCTCACCACAGGGGATCGGTTTTGATACGCAGTATTTT,CASSPQGIGFDTQYF
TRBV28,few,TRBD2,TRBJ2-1,TGTGCCAGCGGCCTGGGACTAGCGGGAGGAGGATGGTTCTTC,CASGLGLAGGGWFF
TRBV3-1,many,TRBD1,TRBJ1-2,TGTGCCAGCAGCCGGATGGGACAGGGGAATGGCTACACCTTC,CASSRMGQGNGYTF
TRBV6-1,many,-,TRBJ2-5,TGTGCCAGCACCCACGGAGGGACAGCCTCGAGAGAGACCCAGTACTTC,CASTHGGTASRETQYF
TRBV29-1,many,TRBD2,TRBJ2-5,TGCAGCGTCAGCGTCTTCGGGACTATACGTCACAAGACCCAGTACTTC,CSVSVFGTIRHKTQYF
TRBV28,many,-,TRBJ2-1,TGTGCCAGCAGTTTAAACCTGTTCAATGAGCAGTTCTTC,CASSLNLFNEQFF
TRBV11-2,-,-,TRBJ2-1,TGTGCCAGCAGCTTAGGTCGTATACCTTACCAATCCTACAATGAGCAGTTCTTC,CASSLGRIPYQSYNEQFF
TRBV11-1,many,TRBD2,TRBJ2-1,TGTGCCAGCAGCTTAGCATCGACTAGCGGGAGCTATGAGCAGTTCTTC,CASSLASTSGSYEQFF
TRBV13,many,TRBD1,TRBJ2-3,TGTGCCAGCAGCTTAGCCCCTCCAGGGGGCTCTAGCACAGATACGCAGTATTTT,CASSLAPPGGSSTDTQYF
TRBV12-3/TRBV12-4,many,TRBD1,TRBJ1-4,TGTGCCAGCAGTCGCCGGACAGGGGGAGATGAAAAACTGTTTTTT,CASSRRTGGDEKLFF
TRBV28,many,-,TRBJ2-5,TGTGCCAGCAAGCTAGCAGGAAATCGCCGGGGCCCAAAGAGACGGTACTTC,CASKLAGNRRGPKRRYF
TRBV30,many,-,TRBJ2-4,TGTGCCTGGAGTGGTGGGCCCGGAAACATTCAGTACTTC,CAWSGGPGNIQYF
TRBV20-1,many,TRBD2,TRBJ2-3,TGCAGTGCCAAGGTGCTAGGACTAGCGGGAGAATTAGATACGCAGTATTTT,CSAKVLGLAGELDTQYF
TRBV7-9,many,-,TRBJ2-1,TGTGCCAGCAATTGGCGGGAATACTACAATGAGCAGTTCTTC,CASNWREYYNEQFF
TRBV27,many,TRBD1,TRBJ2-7,TGTGCCAGCAGTCCCCCGGGACAGGGGCCCTACGAGCAGTACTTC,CASSPPGQGPYEQYF
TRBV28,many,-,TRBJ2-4,TGTGCCAGCAGGCCAGGGGTAGGGATGGTTAGTCGGGCCAAAAACATTCAGTACTTC,CASRPGVGMVSRAKNIQYF
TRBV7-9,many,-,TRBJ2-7,TGTGCCAGCAGCCAATTGTACTCCTACGAGCAGTACTTC,CASSQLYSYEQYF
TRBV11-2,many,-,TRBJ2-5,TGTGCCAGCAGCTTAGCCTTCCGTCCTACGACCCAGTACTTC,CASSLAFRPTTQYF
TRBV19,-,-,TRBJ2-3,TGTGCCAGTAGCTGGACAGAAGGGACAGATACGCAGTATTTT,CASSWTEGTDTQYF
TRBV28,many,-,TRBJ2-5,TGTGCCAGCACCGGCGACTCTTTGAGGGAGACCCAGTACTTC,CASTGDSLRETQYF
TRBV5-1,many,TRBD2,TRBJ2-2,TGCGCCAGTCGGACTAGCTTCCTAACCGGGGAGCTGTTTTTT,CASRTSFLTGELFF
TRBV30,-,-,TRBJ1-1,TGTGCCTGGAGTACCACGGCTACGGAAGCTTTCTTT,CAWSTTATEAFF
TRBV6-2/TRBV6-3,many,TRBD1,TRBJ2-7,TGTGCCAGCAGTGAGACAGGGGGTCGCTCCTACGAGCAGTACTTC,CASSETGGRSYEQYF
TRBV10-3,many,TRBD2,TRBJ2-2,TGTGCCAACGATCCGGGACTAGCGGGAGATCCCGGGGAGCTGTTTTTT,CANDPGLAGDPGELFF
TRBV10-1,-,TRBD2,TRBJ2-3,TGCGCCAGCACTTCGGGAGGGCCAATGGATACGCAGTATTTT,CASTSGGPMDTQYF